This TCR beta chain was recovered during a study of early stage breast cancer tumors. Looking at the study overall: Of around 15 invasive breast tumors, about a dozen were hormone receptor-positive, HER2-negative.

Repertoires were generated with immunoSEQ multiplex PCR, while TCRdb's copy carries only in-frame clones and drops some. The sample lists 35,000 to 45,000 clones; less than 80% were seen once. Study-wide findings and caveats: Comparing each tissue with blood distinguished tumor from normal in most of the 16 patients.

V was cut by 0 bases and J by 1 base, with 7 bases left in between. The germline gives CDR1 SGHRS, CDR2 YFSETQ. CDR3 length: 15 residues. Remarks on this clone: As yet, its antigen is unknown.

V and J are TRBV5-1 and TRBJ2-2; D possibly corresponds to TRBD2 (6 bases). The sequencing input was blood. This receptor was taken from a person aged 55 to 69 with breast cancer. As DNA, the CDR3 is TGCGCCAGCAGCTTGGAAGCGGGGAACACCGGGGAGCTGTTTTTT. Its protein is CASSLEAGNTGELFF.